Presented here are 8 T cell receptor beta chains from one specimen sequenced in a study of blood T cell repertoires in COVID-19. Repertoires were generated with immunoSEQ multiplex PCR, while TCRdb's copy carries only in-frame clones and drops some. The repertoire holds 300,000 to 400,000 clones, with 65% to 90% as singletons. Sequences were obtained from peripheral blood. The receptors come from a human donor in a cohort sampled during active COVID-19.

V usage is TRBV19 and J usage is TRBJ1-2, with D maybe TRBD1 (6 bases). The germline CDR1 and CDR2 sequences are LNHDA and SQIVND (reference sequence). Trimming shortened V by 0 bases and J by 1 base, and 15 bases separated the two germline ends. The CDR3 length is 17 residues. The CDR3 DNA is TGTGCCAGTAGTATAGATCGGCTGGACAGCGTTAACTATGGCTACACCTTC. Amino acids: CASSIDRLDSVNYGYTF.

A few counts support this clone. The chain is built from TRBV2 and TRBJ1-5, with D possibly being TRBD1 (6 bases). The germline V and J ends were trimmed by 4 bases and 3 bases, with 13 bases remaining between them. This CDR3 region has 15 residues. The germline V gene has CDR1 SNHLY and CDR2 FYNNEI. The CDR3 DNA sequence: TGTGCCAGCAGTGTAGAGACAGGCCTCAATCAGCCCCAGCATTTT. Encoded protein: CASSVETGLNQPQHF.

The chain recombines TRBV3-1 (or the pseudogene TRBV3-2) with TRBJ2-3; TRBD2 matches at 10 bases. The germline CDR1 and CDR2 sequences are LGHDT and YNNKEL (reference sequence). The CDR3 loop spans 16 amino acids. V shed 0 bases, J shed 4 bases, and the junction held 4 bases outside the gene matches. CDR3 in DNA: TGTGCCAGCAGCCAAGAATACAGCGGGGGGGCAGATACGCAGTATTTT. It codes for CASSQEYSGGADTQYF.

V and J are TRBV15 and TRBJ2-7; D is uncertain. Trimming took 0 bases from V and 4 from J, leaving 10 bases between them. Germline CDR1 LNHNV, CDR2 YYDKDF (reference sequence). This CDR3 has 14 amino acids. The CDR3 reads CATSRESPGYEQYF. CDR3 in DNA: TGTGCCACCAGCAGAGAAAGCCCCGGGTACGAGCAGTACTTC.

The gene calls are TRBV6-1 and TRBJ2-7; D is undetermined. V shed 3 bases and J shed 4 bases, with 7 bases lying between them. The CDR3 has 12 amino acids. The V gene's germline CDR1 is MNHNS and CDR2 SASEGT. The CDR3 here is CASSETLYEQYF. The CDR3 coding sequence is TGTGCCAGCAGTGAGACACTTTACGAGCAGTACTTC.

V usage is TRBV18 and J usage is TRBJ1-1; TRBD1 agrees at 7 bases. The germline V gene has CDR1 KGHSH and CDR2 LQKENI. The V and J ends lost 3 bases and 1 base, in that order; junction bases with no gene match: 11. CDR3 length equals 17 residues. The CDR3 loop reads CASSPSIQGDTNTEAFF. CDR3 coding DNA: TGTGCCAGCTCACCGTCAATCCAGGGGGATACGAACACTGAAGCTTTCTTT. Using reference TRBV18 and TRBJ1-1 for the parts outside the CDR3, the full variable domain is NAGVMQNPRHLVRRRGQEARLRCSPMKGHSHVYWYRQLPEEGLKFMVYLQKENIIDESGMPKERFSAEFPKEGPSILRIQQVVRGDSAAYFCASSPSIQGDTNTEAFFGQGTRLTVV.

This rearrangement joins TRBV11-2 to TRBJ2-7; 8 bases map to TRBD2. Germline V gene lookup returns CDR1 SGHAT and CDR2 FQNNGV. The J segment lost 3 bases and the V segment lost 5 bases, leaving 12 bases of the junction unmatched. This CDR3 region has 16 residues. The CDR3 DNA reads TGTGCCAGCAGCCATTTAGCGGGGAGGCACGACTACGAGCAGTACTTC. Translating it yields CASSHLAGRHDYEQYF.

The chain is built from TRBV7-9 and TRBJ1-6, with D uncertain. V lost 5 bases and J lost 4, with 9 bases in between. The CDR3 is made up of 14 amino acids. The germline V gene encodes CDR1 SEHNR and CDR2 FQNEAQ (reference sequence). The CDR3 reads CASSLAQYNSPLHF. CDR3 coding DNA: TGTGCCAGCAGCCTGGCACAGTATAATTCACCCCTCCACTTT. The variable domain in full, with the rest retrieved from reference TRBV7-9 and TRBJ1-6, is DTGVSQNPRHKITKRGQNVTFRCDPISEHNRLYWYRQTLGQGPEFLTYFQNEAQLEKSRLLSDRFSAERPKGSFSTLEIQRTEQGDSAMYLCASSLAQYNSPLHFGNGTRLTVT.